The 20 T cell receptor beta chains presented below share a single source sample, sequenced in a study of CD8 T cells in Susac syndrome. The RNA input was roughly 0.5 to 1 ug, and it was reverse transcribed with random hexamers. One entry per CDR3 protein, called by TCRdb with MiXCR from the immunoSEQ multiplex PCR reads. In the table there are about 300,000 distinct CDR3 sequences, approximately 85% of which are singletons. Material: CD8+ T cells from PBMCs. All receptors derive from a human donor with multiple sclerosis.

For the CDR3, the DNA is TGCGCCAGCAGCTTGGCCATCGGACACCCCGCTAACTACGAGCAGTACTTC. This translates into CASSLAIGHPANYEQYF. This chain links TRBV5-1 with TRBJ2-7, with D perhaps matching TRBD1 (5 bases). Trimming removed 0 bases at V and 3 bases at J, with 19 bases between. This CDR3 is 17 amino acids long. The V gene's germline CDR1 is SGHRS and CDR2 YFSETQ.

A few counts support this clonotype. The chain links TRBV21-1 to TRBJ2-5; no check of the table's D call, TRBD2, against the DNA was made. TRBV21-1 is reported as a pseudogene. The CDR3 contains 15 residues. In DNA, the CDR3 is TGTGCCAGCAGCAAAGTACCGGGAGGCGGAGAGACCCAGTACTTC. Translating it yields CASSKVPGGGETQYF.

The rearrangement uses TRBV3-1 and TRBJ1-5, with D unclear. There are 15 residues in the CDR3. The germline V and J ends were trimmed by 0 bases and 7 bases, with 13 bases remaining between them. The germline V gene has CDR1 LGHDT and CDR2 YNNKEL (reference sequence). The CDR3 DNA follows: TGTGCCAGCAGCCAAGATAGCGGGAAAGGCCAGCCCCAGCATTTT. Its protein is CASSQDSGKGQPQHF. The entire variable domain, with the rest obtained from reference TRBV3-1 and TRBJ1-5, is as follows: DTAVSQTPKYLVTQMGNDKSIKCEQNLGHDTMYWYKQDSKKFLKIMFSYNNKELIINETVPNRFSPKSPDKAHLNLHINSLELGDSAVYFCASSQDSGKGQPQHFGDGTRLSIL.

The V call is TRBV27, the J call TRBJ2-5; possibly TRBD2 for D (6 bases). Germline CDR1 and CDR2: MNHEY and SMNVEV (reference sequence). The CDR3 loop spans 12 amino acids. V was cut by 3 bases and J by 10 bases, with 12 bases left in between. The CDR3 nucleotides read TGTGCCAGCAGTTTGCCGGGAGAGGTCCAGTACTTC. It specifies CASSLPGEVQYF.

The gene calls are TRBV20-1 and TRBJ2-7, with a tentative D call TRBD2 (6 bases). The V gene's germline CDR1 is DFQATT and CDR2 SNEGSKA (reference sequence). Trimming took off 1 base at V and 0 bases at J, with 10 bases between the two ends. The CDR3 consists of 14 residues. The CDR3 loop reads CSARVLSGSYEQYF. The CDR3, as DNA: TGCAGTGCTAGAGTACTTAGCGGCTCCTACGAGCAGTACTTC.

This chain connects TRBV6-1 to TRBJ2-1; D is perhaps TRBD2 (6 bases). CDR1 is MNHNS, CDR2 SASEGT, per germline. Trimming left V 6 bases short and J 2 bases short, with 20 bases between. The CDR3 contains 17 residues. For the CDR3, the DNA is TGTGCCAGCAGGTCGCTTCCCGGGACTTTCCCCTACAATGAGCAGTTCTTC. This translates into CASRSLPGTFPYNEQFF.

The chain carries TRBV7-9 and TRBJ2-7, with D tentatively TRBD2 (6 bases). Trimming stripped 4 bases from V and 6 bases from J, with 10 bases between. This CDR3 comprises 12 residues. Looked up from germline, CDR1 is SEHNR and CDR2 is FQNEAQ (reference sequence). The CDR3 is CASSSGSSEQYF. The DNA for the CDR3 is TGTGCCAGCAGCTCCGGGAGCTCCGAGCAGTACTTC.

The chain uses TRBV27 and TRBJ2-6; 9 bases are a match to TRBD1. Germline trimming cut 6 bases from V and 4 bases from J; bases unmatched to any gene: 13. Germline CDR1 reads MNHEY; CDR2 reads SMNVEV (reference sequence). This CDR3 region has 18 residues. The CDR3 reads CASSPSPGQGAGANVLTF. CDR3 nucleotides: TGTGCCAGCAGCCCGAGTCCGGGACAGGGCGCCGGGGCCAACGTCCTGACTTTC.

The table lists this clonotype with a count of one. The chain combines TRBV28 with TRBJ2-7, with TRBD1 matching over 10 bases. From germline, CDR1 is MDHEN and CDR2 SYDVKM. The CDR3 length is 16 residues. The junction had 7 bases not matched to a gene; V was cut back by 3 bases and J by 2 bases. This CDR3 reads CASSFSGDRGTYEQYF. For the CDR3, the DNA is TGTGCCAGCAGTTTCTCGGGGGACAGGGGCACCTACGAGCAGTACTTC.

The rearrangement uses TRBV28 and TRBJ1-5; a weak D match, TRBD1 (5 bases). The CDR3 has 14 amino acids. Germline V gene data show CDR1 as MDHEN and CDR2 as SYDVKM. V was clipped by 4 bases and J by 2 bases, with 9 bases between them. This chain's CDR3 is CASSSREGNQPQHF. CDR3 nucleotide sequence: TGTGCCAGCAGTTCCAGGGAGGGCAATCAGCCCCAGCATTTT.

The V gene is TRBV20-1, the J gene TRBJ2-1, with 7 bases lining up with TRBD2. Germline loops: CDR1 DFQATT, CDR2 SNEGSKA (reference sequence). The CDR3 is 14 amino acids. Losses at the gene ends were 4 bases for V and 0 bases for J; bases not matched to a gene: 3. CDR3 loop: CSAKAGDSYNEQFF. The CDR3 DNA sequence: TGCAGTGCTAAGGCGGGGGACTCCTACAATGAGCAGTTCTTC.

The gene calls are TRBV28 and TRBJ1-5; 7 bases map to TRBD1. Germline lookup yields CDR1 MDHEN and CDR2 SYDVKM. This CDR3 region has 17 residues. The ends lost 5 bases at V and 7 bases at J; junction bases unmatched: 17. The CDR3 protein is CASSKTLTDRPGQPQHF. The CDR3 DNA is TGTGCCAGCAGTAAAACACTAACGGACAGGCCGGGCCAGCCCCAGCATTTT.

The chain carries TRBV5-1 and TRBJ2-7; no firm D call. This CDR3 is 15 amino acids long. The V and J ends lost 1 base and 1 base respectively, with 12 bases between them. In germline, CDR1 is SGHRS, CDR2 YFSETQ. CDR3 coding DNA: TGCGCCAGCAGCTTGAACAGACTCCAATCCTACGAGCAGTACTTC. It specifies CASSLNRLQSYEQYF.

The CDR3 nucleotides are TGTGCCAGCAGCCCCGACGGGTCCTACGAGCAGTACTTC. Its protein is CASSPDGSYEQYF. The chain links TRBV6-1 to TRBJ2-7; no firm D call. This CDR3 region has 13 residues. The V and J ends lost 6 bases and 1 base respectively, with 10 bases between them. Per the germline V gene, CDR1 is MNHNS and CDR2 is SASEGT.

J is TRBJ2-2 and V is TRBV14, with 9 bases lining up with TRBD2. From germline, CDR1 is SGHDN and CDR2 FVKESK. V shed 4 bases and J 2 bases; nucleotides not matched to a gene: 11. The CDR3 has 18 residues. CDR3 amino acids: CASSRRNRGRANTGELFF. CDR3 coding DNA: TGTGCCAGCAGCCGCAGGAACCGCGGGAGGGCAAACACCGGGGAGCTGTTTTTT.

The chain joins TRBV15 to TRBJ2-3; 7 nucleotides match TRBD2. The J segment lost 4 bases and the V segment lost 5 bases, leaving 9 bases of the junction unmatched. Germline CDR1 is LNHNV and CDR2 is YYDKDF (reference sequence). The CDR3 extends over 15 amino acids. This CDR3 is CATSFKRGVADTQYF. In DNA, the CDR3 is TGTGCCACCAGCTTCAAGCGGGGAGTCGCAGATACGCAGTATTTT.

V usage is TRBV10-3 and J usage is TRBJ2-1; 9 nucleotides line up with TRBD2. CDR1 is ENHRY and CDR2 is SYGVKD in the germline V gene. Unmatched junction bases numbered 15, after V lost 5 bases and J lost 1 base. CDR3 length: 19 residues. CDR3 bases: TGTGCCATCAGTCGGCTAGCGGGAACGGGGGTAGGTTCCTACAATGAGCAGTTCTTC. It yields the protein CAISRLAGTGVGSYNEQFF.

V gene TRBV30 combines with J gene TRBJ2-1, with TRBD2 matching over 14 bases. The CDR3 sequence is 18 residues long. Germline assignment: CDR1 GTSNPN and CDR2 SVGIG (reference sequence). Losses at the gene ends were 0 bases for V and 8 bases for J; bases not matched to a gene: 12. CDR3 protein: CAWSVGLAGATFYHEQFF. The CDR3 region has the DNA TGTGCCTGGAGTGTGGGACTAGCGGGAGCAACCTTTTATCATGAGCAGTTCTTC. The full variable domain, rest sourced from reference TRBV30 and TRBJ2-1, is SQTIHQWPATLVQPVGSPLSLECTVEGTSNPNLYWYRQAAGRGLQLLFYSVGIGQISSEVPQNLSASRPQDRQFILSSKKLLLSDSGFYLCAWSVGLAGATFYHEQFFGPGTRLTVL.

This clonotype was seen only once. The V and J genes are TRBV5-5 and TRBJ2-3; D gene uncertain. This CDR3 comprises 16 residues. The V end lost 4 bases, the J end lost 2 bases, and 17 bases lay between the germline ends. Germline V CDR1 and CDR2: SGHKS, YYEKEE (reference sequence). The CDR3 sequence: CASSAAKFGFTDTQYF. The CDR3 DNA follows: TGTGCCAGCAGCGCGGCCAAATTTGGGTTCACAGATACGCAGTATTTT.

Here the CDR3 DNA reads TGTGCCAGCAGCTTCGGGAGGGCCCAGGCGACTGAAGCTTTCTTT. It translates to CASSFGRAQATEAFF. V gene TRBV11-2 combines with J gene TRBJ1-1, with unresolved D. The germline CDR1 and CDR2 sequences are SGHAT and FQNNGV. The CDR3 runs to 15 residues. Trimming took 3 bases from V and 5 from J, leaving 16 bases between them.